The 24 T cell receptor beta chains below were found in one sample sequenced in a study of preoperative IRX-2 immunotherapy in early breast cancer. Treatment defined: preoperative locoregional IRX-2 cytokine immunotherapy. Clones were read by immunoSEQ multiplex PCR, and TCRdb kept only the in-frame ones, dropping some. Altogether roughly 29,000 clones are present, roughly 89% being singletons, with the ten largest covering approximately 10%. This sample was taken from a patient treated with IRX-2 immunotherapy. The receptors come from a human donor with breast cancer.

This chain joins TRBV28 and TRBJ2-3; 7 bases line up with TRBD2. The length of the CDR3 is 15 residues. Trimming removed 3 bases from V and 3 bases from J; junction bases left unmatched: 6. Germline CDR1 reads MDHEN; CDR2 reads SYDVKM. Here the CDR3 reads CASSLAGAGTDTQYF. The CDR3, as DNA: TGTGCCAGCAGTTTGGCGGGAGCGGGAACAGATACGCAGTATTTT.

V gene TRBV11-2 combines with J gene TRBJ1-3, with D perhaps TRBD1 (5 bases). This CDR3 contains 16 residues. Germline V gives CDR1 SGHAT, CDR2 FQNNGV. Deletions cut 5 bases from V and 0 bases from J, with 14 bases between. The DNA for the CDR3 is TGTGCCAGCAGCCAAGGGGCCCACAGCTCTGGAAACACCATATATTTT. This codes for CASSQGAHSSGNTIYF.

The V call is TRBV4-1, the J call TRBJ2-1, with 9 bases matching TRBD2. The V segment lost 4 bases and the J segment 9 bases; nucleotides outside the gene matches: 10. This CDR3 is built from 15 residues. Looked up from germline, CDR1 is MGHRA and CDR2 is YSYEKL. The CDR3 loop reads CASSPEGTSSGEQFF. The CDR3 nucleotides are TGCGCCAGCAGCCCAGAAGGGACTAGCTCTGGTGAGCAGTTCTTC.

The chain combines TRBV6-1 with TRBJ1-5; D unclear. V was trimmed by 4 bases and J by 3 bases, leaving 4 bases between them. This CDR3 contains 12 residues. Germline loops: CDR1 MNHNS, CDR2 SASEGT. CDR3 sequence (DNA): TGTGCCAGCAGTGGCCCCAATCAGCCCCAGCATTTT. It specifies CASSGPNQPQHF.

This sequence joins TRBV19 and TRBJ1-2; D is undetermined. The germline V and J ends were trimmed by 2 bases and 3 bases, with 10 bases remaining between them. Germline CDR1 reads LNHDA; CDR2 reads SQIVND (reference sequence). The CDR3 sequence is 14 residues long. DNA of the CDR3: TGTGCCAGTAGTATAAGAGGGATCGACTATGGCTACACCTTC. This codes for CASSIRGIDYGYTF.

The V call is TRBV5-1, the J call TRBJ2-1; D is unresolved. Trimming shortened V by 6 bases and J by 0 bases, and 13 bases separated the two germline ends. The CDR3 totals 15 residues. The V gene's germline CDR1 is SGHRS and CDR2 YFSETQ. The CDR3 bases are TGCGCCAGCATCAACCACCTAGGCTCCTACAATGAGCAGTTCTTC. Its protein is CASINHLGSYNEQFF.

This clone appeared a few times. This chain joins TRBV2 and TRBJ2-7, with D uncertain. The V end was cut by 4 bases, the J end by 4 bases, with 5 bases between. The CDR3 has 11 amino acids. Per the germline V gene, CDR1 is SNHLY and CDR2 is FYNNEI. For the CDR3, the DNA is TGTGCCAGCAGTGGGGATTACGAGCAGTACTTC. It yields the protein CASSGDYEQYF.

The chain is built from TRBV7-2 and TRBJ2-7, with TRBD2 matching 11 bases. The CDR3 contains 17 residues. In germline, CDR1 is SGHTA, CDR2 FQGNSA. With 5 bases clipped from V and 6 bases from J, the junction kept 15 bases outside the gene matches. CDR3 coding DNA: TGTGCCAGCAGCCCCCCTAATAACTTAGCGGGGGGGACCGAGCAGTACTTC. It encodes CASSPPNNLAGGTEQYF. Full variable domain (outside the CDR3, taken from reference TRBV7-2 and TRBJ2-7): GAGVSQSPSNKVTEKGKDVELRCDPISGHTALYWYRQSLGQGLEFLIYFQGNSAPDKSGLPSDRFSAERTGGSVSTLTIQRTQQEDSAVYLCASSPPNNLAGGTEQYFGPGTRLTVT.

The chain joins TRBV2 to TRBJ2-1; D perhaps matches TRBD2 (6 bases). The CDR3 is made up of 13 amino acids. Trimming left V 4 bases short and J 9 bases short, with 13 bases between. From germline, CDR1 is SNHLY and CDR2 FYNNEI. This chain's CDR3 is CASSVRLGTEQFF. CDR3 nucleotides: TGTGCCAGCAGTGTGAGACTAGGTACTGAGCAGTTCTTC.

This clone was seen a single time. As DNA, the CDR3 is TGTGCCAGCTCACTTCAAGGACAGGAGAATTCACCCCTCCACTTT. Its translation is CASSLQGQENSPLHF. The rearrangement uses TRBV18 and TRBJ1-6; TRBD1 aligns across 7 bases. From germline, CDR1 is KGHSH and CDR2 LQKENI. The trim removed 4 bases at V and 7 bases at J, leaving 7 bases unmatched. The CDR3 spans 15 residues.

This clone was detected only once. The chain joins TRBV2 to TRBJ2-7; D possibly corresponds to TRBD1 (6 bases). The CDR3 spans 14 residues. The germline gives CDR1 SNHLY, CDR2 FYNNEI. Trimming removed 7 bases from V and 3 bases from J, with 16 bases in between. The CDR3 loop is CASTDSAGDYEQYF. Here the CDR3 DNA reads TGTGCCAGCACTGATTCGGCAGGGGACTACGAGCAGTACTTC.

This clone has only one observation. This sequence joins TRBV23-1 and TRBJ2-3; 7 positions match TRBD2. TRBV23-1 is known as an ORF, though its function is uncertain. Trimming removed 1 base from V and 1 base from J; junction bases left unmatched: 8. There are 17 residues in the CDR3. The CDR3 spells CASSQYCGGSGTDTQYF. The CDR3 DNA is TGCGCCAGCAGTCAATATTGCGGGGGTAGCGGCACAGATACGCAGTATTTT.

The CDR3 sequence: CASSPSPSSYNEQFF. The DNA of the CDR3 is TGTGCCAGCTCACCATCTCCGAGCTCCTACAATGAGCAGTTCTTC. This chain links TRBV18 with TRBJ2-1; D remains ambiguous. V lost 2 bases and J lost 0, with 8 bases in between. CDR1 and CDR2 (germline): KGHSH, LQKENI. This CDR3 is built from 15 residues.

The chain combines TRBV19 with TRBJ2-5, with 8 nucleotides matching TRBD1. The junction had 8 bases not matched to a gene; V was cut back by 5 bases and J by 6 bases. The length of the CDR3 is 14 residues. The germline gives CDR1 LNHDA, CDR2 SQIVND (reference sequence). This chain's CDR3 is CASSSDRALQTQYF. As DNA, the CDR3 is TGTGCCAGTAGTTCGGACAGGGCTTTGCAGACCCAGTACTTC.

For the CDR3, the DNA is TGTGCCAGCAGCCTACTACACTACGAGCAGTACTTC. This translates into CASSLLHYEQYF. This chain connects TRBV7-2 to TRBJ2-7; no clear D gene. Trimming took 5 bases from V and 3 from J, leaving 8 bases between them. The germline V gene has CDR1 SGHTA and CDR2 FQGNSA. The CDR3 length is 12 residues.

The DNA of the CDR3 is TGTGCCAGCAGTTCCGAGGGGACGAACACTGAAGCTTTCTTT. Translated, it gives CASSSEGTNTEAFF. The chain uses TRBV28 and TRBJ1-1; D is possibly TRBD1 (5 bases). The V end lost 4 bases, the J end lost 1 base, and 10 bases lay between the germline ends. Germline V gene lookup returns CDR1 MDHEN and CDR2 SYDVKM. The CDR3 is made up of 14 amino acids.

The chain couples TRBV9 to TRBJ2-3; TRBD1 might be the D (5 bases). The CDR3 loop spans 15 amino acids. CDR1 SGDLS and CDR2 YYNGEE come from the germline V gene. The V end was cut by 4 bases, the J end by 2 bases, with 14 bases between. This CDR3 is CASSFFDRNTDTQYF. The CDR3 nucleotides read TGTGCCAGCAGCTTTTTCGACAGAAACACAGATACGCAGTATTTT.

This clone was counted only a few times. This rearrangement joins TRBV29-1 to TRBJ1-1, with D uncertain. The germline V and J ends were trimmed by 7 bases and 0 bases, with 3 bases remaining between them. From germline, CDR1 is SQVTM and CDR2 ANQGSEA. The CDR3 extends over 10 amino acids. In DNA, the CDR3 is TGCAGCGCCCTGAACACTGAAGCTTTCTTT. It is translated as CSALNTEAFF.

The J gene is TRBJ2-5, the V gene TRBV5-1, with 8 bases matching TRBD1. V lost 6 bases and J lost 5; bases outside the gene matches: 9. Germline values: CDR1 SGHRS, CDR2 YFSETQ. The CDR3 has 14 amino acids. CDR3 sequence reads: CASKGQVVMETQYF. DNA of the CDR3: TGCGCCAGCAAGGGACAGGTGGTGATGGAGACCCAGTACTTC.

The chain employs TRBV2 and TRBJ2-1, with unresolved D. CDR1 and CDR2 from the germline V gene are SNHLY and FYNNEI. V lost 5 bases to trimming and J lost 9 bases, with 11 bases between them. The CDR3 has 12 residues. The CDR3 is CASSLQFGEQFF. CDR3 coding DNA: TGTGCCAGCAGTCTACAATTCGGTGAGCAGTTCTTC.

CDR3 protein: CASSPYGTEAFF. Here the CDR3 DNA reads TGCGCCAGCAGCCCGTATGGCACTGAAGCTTTCTTT. This chain joins TRBV4-1 and TRBJ1-1; D is ambiguous. Germline V gene sequence: CDR1 MGHRA, CDR2 YSYEKL. The CDR3 has 12 residues. V gave up 4 bases and J gave up 4 bases, with 7 bases separating them.

The chain recombines TRBV7-9 with TRBJ2-1; D unclear. The CDR3 length is 12 residues. The germline gives CDR1 SEHNR, CDR2 FQNEAQ (reference sequence). Trimming stripped 7 bases from V and 3 bases from J, with 7 bases between. Written as DNA, the CDR3 is TGTGCCAGCACGGCGAACTACAATGAGCAGTTCTTC. Translated: CASTANYNEQFF.

The chain uses TRBV5-1 and TRBJ2-2; TRBD1 agrees at 8 bases. From germline, CDR1 is SGHRS and CDR2 YFSETQ. V shed 0 bases and J 6 bases; nucleotides not matched to a gene: 7. This CDR3 has 16 residues. The chain's CDR3 is CASSLGGTGVAGELFF. As DNA, the CDR3 is TGCGCCAGCAGCTTGGGAGGGACAGGTGTTGCCGGGGAGCTGTTTTTT.

The chain carries TRBV2 and TRBJ2-6, with unresolved D. Germline assignment: CDR1 SNHLY and CDR2 FYNNEI. V lost 5 bases to trimming and J lost 6 bases, with 11 bases between them. This CDR3 has 14 residues. CDR3 bases: TGTGCCAGCAGTATTCCATCGGAGGCCAACGTCCTGACTTTC. It translates to CASSIPSEANVLTF.